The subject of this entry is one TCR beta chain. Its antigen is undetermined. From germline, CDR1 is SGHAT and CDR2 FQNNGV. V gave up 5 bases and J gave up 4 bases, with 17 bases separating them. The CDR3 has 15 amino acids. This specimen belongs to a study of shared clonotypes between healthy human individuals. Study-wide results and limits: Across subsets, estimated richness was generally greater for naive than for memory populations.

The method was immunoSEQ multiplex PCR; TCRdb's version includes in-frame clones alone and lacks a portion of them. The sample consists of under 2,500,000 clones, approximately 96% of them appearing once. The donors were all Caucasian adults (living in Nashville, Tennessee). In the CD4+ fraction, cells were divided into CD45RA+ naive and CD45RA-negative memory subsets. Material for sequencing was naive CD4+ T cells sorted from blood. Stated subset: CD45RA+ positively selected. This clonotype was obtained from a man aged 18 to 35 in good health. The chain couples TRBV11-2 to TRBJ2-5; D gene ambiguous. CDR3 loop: CASSPAPELVETQYF. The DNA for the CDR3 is TGTGCCAGCAGCCCCGCTCCTGAGCTAGTAGAGACCCAGTACTTC.